A single sample gave rise to the 17 T cell receptor beta chains below, sequenced in a study of early T cells in non-severe SARS-CoV-2 infection. MiXCR, run by TCRdb on the 5' RACE reads, gives a single entry per CDR3 protein. The sample lists over 30,000 distinct CDR3 sequences, less than 8.5% occurring once. The sequenced sample was whole blood, obtained at baseline. These receptors originate from an adult who was a healthcare worker with PCR-confirmed SARS-CoV-2 infection or an uninfected control (not recorded which).

This clonotype is labeled medium-sized (0.01 to 0.1%). The gene calls are TRBV5-1 and TRBJ2-7, with 7 bases fitting TRBD2. With 0 bases clipped from V and 4 bases from J, the junction kept 4 bases outside the gene matches. From germline, CDR1 is SGHRS and CDR2 YFSETQ. The length of the CDR3 is 14 residues. The CDR3 sequence is CASSLASGMYEQYV. DNA of the CDR3: TGCGCCAGCAGCTTGGCCAGCGGGATGTACGAGCAGTACGTC.

This clonotype showed up many times. A read error may account for a junction end that differs from germline. The chain employs TRBV4-2 and TRBJ1-1, with 8 bases identical to TRBD1. CDR1 is LGHNA and CDR2 is YNFKEQ in the germline V gene. The CDR3 is 15 amino acids. The CDR3 loop is CASSQETGGNTEAFF. The CDR3 DNA reads TGCGCCAGCAGCCAAGAAACAGGGGGGAACACTGAAGCTTTCTTT.

This chain uses TRBV21-1 with TRBJ1-6. TRBV21-1 is assigned pseudogene status. CDR3 length: 16 residues. The CDR3 is CASSNVGDGLCSPLHF. The CDR3 nucleotides are TGTGCCAGCAGCAACGTAGGCGACGGTCTCTGTTCACCCCTCCACTTT.

This clonotype was seen ten or more times. The rearrangement uses TRBV20-1 and TRBJ1-5, with 9 bases that match TRBD1. The J segment lost 2 bases and the V segment lost 6 bases, leaving 20 bases of the junction unmatched. This CDR3 contains 19 residues. Germline V gene sequence: CDR1 DFQATT, CDR2 SNEGSKA (reference sequence). CDR3 protein: CSATRTGAENIGRNQPQHF. In DNA, the CDR3 is TGCAGTGCCACTAGGACAGGGGCCGAAAATATCGGTCGCAATCAGCCCCAGCATTTT.

This chain joins TRBV20-1 and TRBJ2-2; D remains unclear. Germline CDR1 is DFQATT and CDR2 is SNEGSKA (reference sequence). With 2 bases removed from V and 1 base from J, the gap between germline ends came to 8 bases. The CDR3 contains 14 residues. CDR3 amino acids: CSARSTGNTGELFF. The CDR3 nucleotides read TGCAGTGCTAGATCGACGGGGAACACCGGGGAGCTGTTTTTT.

This clonotype has at least ten counts. The V and J genes are TRBV28 and TRBJ2-1, with 10 bases lining up with TRBD1. Germline V gene lookup returns CDR1 MDHEN and CDR2 SYDVKM. This CDR3 spans 15 amino acids. Germline trimming cut 5 bases from V and 9 bases from J; bases unmatched to any gene: 10. CDR3 sequence: CASSPRTGGFLEQFF. CDR3 sequence (DNA): TGTGCCAGCAGTCCAAGGACAGGGGGGTTTCTTGAGCAGTTCTTC.

This clonotype occurred many times. The V call is TRBV5-1, the J call TRBJ2-7; 8 bases map to TRBD1. CDR1 and CDR2 from the germline V gene are SGHRS and YFSETQ. The CDR3 length is 14 residues. V lost 4 bases and J lost 5; bases outside the gene matches: 8. CDR3 loop: CASSTGQGVNEQYV. The CDR3 DNA follows: TGCGCCAGCAGCACCGGACAGGGTGTGAACGAGCAGTACGTC.

This clonotype was counted only a few times. The chain is built from TRBV29-1 and TRBJ2-6; D may match TRBD1 or TRBD2 (5 bases each). CDR3 length equals 20 residues. Trimming pared 6 bases from V and 0 bases from J, leaving 27 bases between. Germline assignment: CDR1 SQVTM and CDR2 ANQGSEA. The CDR3 loop reads CSVGTTHTGRPSSGANVLTF. The CDR3 region has the DNA TGCAGCGTGGGAACGACTCACACGGGGCGTCCAAGCTCTGGGGCCAACGTCCTGACTTTC.

CDR3 nucleotide sequence: TGTGCCAGCAGTGGGGCCGGGACCGCAGATACGCAGTATTTT. Its protein product is CASSGAGTADTQYF. The chain uses TRBV28 and TRBJ2-3, with D tentatively TRBD1 or TRBD2 (5 bases each). In germline, CDR1 is MDHEN, CDR2 SYDVKM. The V and J ends lost 5 bases and 4 bases respectively, with 13 bases between them. The CDR3 extends over 14 amino acids.

This clonotype was found many times. The rearrangement links TRBV7-9 to TRBJ1-3; 7 nucleotides match TRBD1. This CDR3 region has 14 residues. V was clipped by 4 bases and J by 1 base; unmatched bases: 1. CDR1 and CDR2 (germline): SEHNR, FQNEAQ (reference sequence). The CDR3 nucleotides are TGTGCCAGCAGCTCGACAGGGTCTGGAAACACCATATATTTT. Its translation is CASSSTGSGNTIYF.

Judged by abundance, this clonotype is medium-sized. This chain joins TRBV2 and TRBJ2-1, with a weak D call TRBD1 (6 bases). The V and J ends lost 7 bases and 0 bases respectively, with 13 bases between them. CDR1 is SNHLY, CDR2 FYNNEI, per germline. The CDR3 covers 15 residues. The CDR3 sequence: CASKGRGSSYNEQFF. The CDR3 coding sequence is TGTGCCAGCAAAGGCAGGGGAAGCTCCTACAATGAGCAGTTCTTC. The full variable domain, rest sourced from reference TRBV2 and TRBJ2-1, is EPEVTQTPSHQVTQMGQEVILRCVPISNHLYFYWYRQILGQKVEFLVSFYNNEISEKSEIFDDQFSVERPDGSNFTLKIRSTKLEDSAMYFCASKGRGSSYNEQFFGPGTRLTVL.

In this sample, this clonotype turned up many times. V gene TRBV20-1 combines with J gene TRBJ2-5, with 11 bases lining up with TRBD2. The CDR3 is made up of 14 amino acids. With 6 bases clipped from V and 3 bases from J, the junction kept 6 bases outside the gene matches. Germline loops: CDR1 DFQATT, CDR2 SNEGSKA (reference sequence). The CDR3 protein is CSAALAGGKETQYF. DNA for the CDR3: TGCAGTGCAGCTCTAGCGGGAGGAAAAGAGACCCAGTACTTC.

This clonotype has just a few counts. The CDR3 loop is CSVLGGNYGYTF. The DNA of the CDR3 is TGCAGCGTTCTTGGCGGCAACTATGGCTACACCTTC. V gene TRBV29-1 combines with J gene TRBJ1-2; D remains unclear. Per the germline V gene, CDR1 is SQVTM and CDR2 is ANQGSEA. Between the trimmed V and J ends, which lost 5 bases and 2 bases, there was a span of 9 bases. CDR3 length equals 12 residues.

The chain has TRBV7-9 and TRBJ1-1; D gene uncertain. Between the trimmed V and J ends, which lost 1 base and 2 bases, there was a span of 11 bases. This CDR3 spans 15 amino acids. The V gene's germline CDR1 is SEHNR and CDR2 FQNEAQ (reference sequence). This CDR3 reads CASSLGPGQNTEAFF. CDR3 nucleotide sequence: TGTGCCAGCAGCTTAGGTCCGGGCCAAAACACTGAAGCTTTCTTT.

This clonotype showed up just a few times. J is TRBJ1-5 and V is TRBV7-8, with D unresolved. Between the trimmed V and J ends, which lost 5 bases and 7 bases, there was a span of 9 bases. There are 12 residues in the CDR3. Germline V gene lookup returns CDR1 SGHVS and CDR2 FQNEAQ. The CDR3 region is CASSPLSQPQHF. Here the CDR3 DNA reads TGTGCCAGCAGCCCACTTTCCCAGCCCCAGCATTTT.

The chain links TRBV5-6 to TRBJ1-2; 7 bases fit TRBD1. With 4 bases clipped from V and 6 bases from J, the junction kept 9 bases outside the gene matches. The germline V gene has CDR1 SGHDT and CDR2 YYEEEE. The CDR3 loop spans 14 amino acids. The CDR3 loop is CASSAWTGRDGYTF. DNA for the CDR3: TGTGCCAGCAGCGCATGGACAGGAAGGGATGGCTACACCTTC.

This clonotype has a count of ten or more. The chain recombines TRBV7-9 with TRBJ1-1, with unresolved D. V lost 1 base and J 2 bases, leaving 11 bases between the germline ends. This CDR3 contains 15 residues. Looked up from germline, CDR1 is SEHNR and CDR2 is FQNEAQ (reference sequence). CDR3 in DNA: TGTGCCAGCAGCTTAGTAGTTGGCGCTAACACTGAAGCTTTCTTT. It specifies CASSLVVGANTEAFF.